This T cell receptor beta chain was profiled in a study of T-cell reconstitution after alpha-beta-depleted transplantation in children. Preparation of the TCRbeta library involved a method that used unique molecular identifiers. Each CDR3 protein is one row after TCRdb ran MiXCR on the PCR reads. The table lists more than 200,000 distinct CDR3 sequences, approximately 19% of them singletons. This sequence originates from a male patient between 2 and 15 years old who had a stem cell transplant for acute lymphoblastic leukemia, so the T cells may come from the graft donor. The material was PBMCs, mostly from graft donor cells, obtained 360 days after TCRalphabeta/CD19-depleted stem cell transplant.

The DNA of the CDR3 is TGTGCCATCAGTGAGGGGGCAAGGGCCTACAATGAGCAGTTCTTC. This encodes CAISEGARAYNEQFF. The chain joins TRBV10-3 to TRBJ2-1, with D maybe TRBD1 (5 bases). CDR1 ENHRY and CDR2 SYGVKD come from the germline V gene. Trimming removed 2 bases from V and 2 bases from J, with 10 bases in between. The CDR3 sequence is 15 residues long.